Sequencing of this T cell receptor beta chain was carried out in a study of blood T cell repertoires in COVID-19. As for the study in general: Specimens from acute and convalescent COVID-19 originated in the United States, Italy and Spain. Nucleic acid was either cDNA or gDNA, and it came from T cells, B-cell-depleted T cells, or PBMCs.

How the authors handled the data: Estimation of nucleated cell counts relied on the amplification of reference gene primers. Assay used: immunoSEQ multiplex PCR; TCRdb lists only in-frame clones, some missing. V and J calls and clone size come straight from that table; D and trimming were deduced from the DNA. The sample includes around 63,000 clones, roughly nine tenths seen only once; the top ten take 15% to 20%. CDR3 length: 13 residues. Germline V CDR1 and CDR2: SNHLY, FYNNEI. The J segment lost 3 bases and the V segment lost 7 bases, leaving 5 bases of the junction unmatched. This receptor was identified in a woman aged 55-75 years with COVID-19, enrolled during active disease. The sequenced sample was peripheral blood. The chain uses TRBV2 and TRBJ2-7; 8 nucleotides agree with TRBD2. The CDR3 DNA is TGTGCCAGCAACCTAGCGGGCCTCTACGAGCAGTACTTC. This sequence encodes CASNLAGLYEQYF.